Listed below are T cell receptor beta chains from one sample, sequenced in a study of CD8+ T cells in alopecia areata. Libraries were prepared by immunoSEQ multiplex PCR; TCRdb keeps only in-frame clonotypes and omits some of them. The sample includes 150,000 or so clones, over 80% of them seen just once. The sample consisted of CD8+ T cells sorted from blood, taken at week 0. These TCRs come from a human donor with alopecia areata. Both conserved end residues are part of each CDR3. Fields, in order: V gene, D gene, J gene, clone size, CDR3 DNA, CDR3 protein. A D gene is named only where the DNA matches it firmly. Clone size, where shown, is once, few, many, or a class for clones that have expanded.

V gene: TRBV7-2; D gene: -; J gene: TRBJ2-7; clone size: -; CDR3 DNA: TGTGCCAGCAGCTACCGGGACCGCCCCTACGAGCAGTACTTC; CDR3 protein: CASSYRDRPYEQYF
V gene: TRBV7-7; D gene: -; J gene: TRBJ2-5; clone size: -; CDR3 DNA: TGTGCTAGCAGCTTAGCGATGGGTGACCAAGAGACCCAGTACTTC; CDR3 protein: CASSLAMGDQETQYF
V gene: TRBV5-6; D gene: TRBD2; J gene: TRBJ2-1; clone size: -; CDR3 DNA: TGTGCCAGCAGCCCGACTAGCGGGGGGATCTCCTACAATGAGCAGTTCTTC; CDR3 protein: CASSPTSGGISYNEQFF
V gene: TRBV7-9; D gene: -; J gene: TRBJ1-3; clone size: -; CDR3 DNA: TGTGCCAGCAGCCCACCGACAGGTGACAAATATTTT; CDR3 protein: CASSPPTGDKYF
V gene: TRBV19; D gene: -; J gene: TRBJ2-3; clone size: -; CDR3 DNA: TGTGCCAGTAGCCAGGGTCACCCTGGGGATACGCAGTATTTT; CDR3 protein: CASSQGHPGDTQYF
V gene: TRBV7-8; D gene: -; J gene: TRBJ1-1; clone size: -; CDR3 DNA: TGTGCCAGCACGAGGGGCGATACTGAAGCTTTCTTT; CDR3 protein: CASTRGDTEAFF
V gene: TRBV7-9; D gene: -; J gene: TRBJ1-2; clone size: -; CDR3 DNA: TGTGCCAGCAGCCGGACAGTGGATGGCTACACCTTC; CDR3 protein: CASSRTVDGYTF
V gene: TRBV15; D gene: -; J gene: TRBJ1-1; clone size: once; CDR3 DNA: TGTGCCACCAGCAGAGACGGGGCGAGCACTGAAGCTTTCTTT; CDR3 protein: CATSRDGASTEAFF
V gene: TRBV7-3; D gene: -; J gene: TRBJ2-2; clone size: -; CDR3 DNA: TGTGCCAGCAGCTCAGCTGCGGGCACCGGGGAGCTGTTTTTT; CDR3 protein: CASSSAAGTGELFF
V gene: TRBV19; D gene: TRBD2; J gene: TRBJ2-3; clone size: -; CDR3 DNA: TGTGCCAGTACGGGGGGGCGGACAGATACGCAGTATTTT; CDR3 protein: CASTGGRTDTQYF
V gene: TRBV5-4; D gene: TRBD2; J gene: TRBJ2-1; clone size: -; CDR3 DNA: TGTGCGACTAAAGCGGGAAGCTCCTACAATGAGCAGTTCTTC; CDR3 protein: CATKAGSSYNEQFF
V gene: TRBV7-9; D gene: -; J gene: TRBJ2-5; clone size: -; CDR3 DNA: TGTGCCAGCAGCCCCCTACTTGGGGAGACCCAGTACTTC; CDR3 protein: CASSPLLGETQYF
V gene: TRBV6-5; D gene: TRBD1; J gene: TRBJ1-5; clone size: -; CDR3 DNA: TGTGCCAGCAGCCCTGGGAACAGGGGCGGTCAGCCCCAGCATTTT; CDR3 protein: CASSPGNRGGQPQHF
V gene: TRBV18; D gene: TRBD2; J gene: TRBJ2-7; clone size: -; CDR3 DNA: TGTGCCAGCTCACCAAGGATTCGGGCTAGCGGGGATCACGAGCAGTACTTC; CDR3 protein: CASSPRIRASGDHEQYF
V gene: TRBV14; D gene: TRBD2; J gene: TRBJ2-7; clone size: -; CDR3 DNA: TGTGCCAGCAGCCGAACTAGCGATGGGAACTACGAGCAGTACTTC; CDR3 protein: CASSRTSDGNYEQYF
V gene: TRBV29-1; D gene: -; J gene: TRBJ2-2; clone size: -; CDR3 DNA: TGCAGCGTTGAACAGGAAGACACCGGGGAGCTGTTTTTT; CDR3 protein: CSVEQEDTGELFF
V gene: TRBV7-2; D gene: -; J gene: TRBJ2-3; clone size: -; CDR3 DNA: TGTGCCAGCAGCTTAGTCGGGGCGACAGATACGCAGTATTTT; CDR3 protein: CASSLVGATDTQYF
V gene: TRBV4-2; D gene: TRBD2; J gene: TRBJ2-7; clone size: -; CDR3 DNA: TGTGCCAGCAGCCAAGATGATTCTGGGGGGGAACTAGTCTACGAGCAGTACTTC; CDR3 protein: CASSQDDSGGELVYEQYF
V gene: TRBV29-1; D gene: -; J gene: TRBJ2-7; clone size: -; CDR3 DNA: TGCAGCGTTGAATATGTCGGCGCCTACGAGCAGTACTTC; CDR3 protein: CSVEYVGAYEQYF
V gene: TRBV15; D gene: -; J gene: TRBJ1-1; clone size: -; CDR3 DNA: TGTGCCACCAGCAGTACAGGGTCCACTGAAGCTTTCTTT; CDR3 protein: CATSSTGSTEAFF
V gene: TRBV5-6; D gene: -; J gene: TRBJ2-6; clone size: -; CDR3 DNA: TGTGCCAGCAGCTTCTTAACCTCTGGGGCCAACGTCCTGACTTTC; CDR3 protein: CASSFLTSGANVLTF
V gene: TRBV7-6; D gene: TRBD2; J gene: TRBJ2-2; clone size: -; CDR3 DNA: TGTGCCAGCAGCTTAAAAGGACTAGCGGGAGGGCCGGAGCTGTTTTTT; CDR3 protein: CASSLKGLAGGPELFF
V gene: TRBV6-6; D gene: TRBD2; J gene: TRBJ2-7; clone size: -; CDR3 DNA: TGTGCCAGCAGTTACCAGGCGGGAGGGCCGAACGAGCAGTACTTC; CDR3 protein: CASSYQAGGPNEQYF
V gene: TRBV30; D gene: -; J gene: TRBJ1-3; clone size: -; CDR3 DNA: TGTGCCTGGAATTCGGGTATGGACACCATATATTTT; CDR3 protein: CAWNSGMDTIYF
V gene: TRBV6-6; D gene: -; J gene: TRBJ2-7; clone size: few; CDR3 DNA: TGTGCCAGTGAGATTGGGGGAACTAGCACGATCTACGAGCAGTACTTC; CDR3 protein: CASEIGGTSTIYEQYF
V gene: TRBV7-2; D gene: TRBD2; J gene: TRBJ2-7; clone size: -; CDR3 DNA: TGTGCCAGCAGCCCAAGACTAGCGGGAGTCTACGAGCAGTACTTC; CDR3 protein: CASSPRLAGVYEQYF
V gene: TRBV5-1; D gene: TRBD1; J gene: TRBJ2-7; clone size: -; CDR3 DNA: TGCGCCAGCAGCCCCGGGACAGGGCACTACGAGCAGTACTTC; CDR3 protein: CASSPGTGHYEQYF
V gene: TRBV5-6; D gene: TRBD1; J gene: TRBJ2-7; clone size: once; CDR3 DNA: TGTGCCAGCAGCCCTGGGACAGACACCTACGAGCAGTACTTC; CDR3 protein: CASSPGTDTYEQYF
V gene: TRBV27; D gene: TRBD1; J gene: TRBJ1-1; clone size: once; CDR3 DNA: TGTGCCAGCAGTTTCGGGACAGGGGGCGAAGGGGAAGCTTTCTTT; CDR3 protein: CASSFGTGGEGEAFF
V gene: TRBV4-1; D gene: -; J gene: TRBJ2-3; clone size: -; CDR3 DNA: TGCGCCAGCAGCCGGACAGCAACTAGCACAGATACGCAGTATTTT; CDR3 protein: CASSRTATSTDTQYF
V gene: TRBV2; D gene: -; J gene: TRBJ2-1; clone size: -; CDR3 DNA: TGTGCCAGCAGTGATGGCGTGGGTCTGGAGCAGTTCTTC; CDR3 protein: CASSDGVGLEQFF
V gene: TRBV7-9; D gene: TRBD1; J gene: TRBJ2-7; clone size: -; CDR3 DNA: TGTGCCAGCAGCGGAGACAGGGCGCCCTCCTACGAGCAGTACTTC; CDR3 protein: CASSGDRAPSYEQYF
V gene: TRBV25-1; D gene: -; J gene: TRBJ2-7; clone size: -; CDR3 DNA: TGTGCCAGCAGTGATTTCAGCTCCTACGAGCAGTACTTC; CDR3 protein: CASSDFSSYEQYF
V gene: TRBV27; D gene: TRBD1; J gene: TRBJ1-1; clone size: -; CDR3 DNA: TGTGCCAGCAGCCGCGGGACAGGGTATGGGAGCACTGAAGCTTTCTTT; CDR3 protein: CASSRGTGYGSTEAFF
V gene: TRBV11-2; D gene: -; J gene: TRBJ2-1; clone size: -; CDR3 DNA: TGTGCCACCGGGGACTCGAAATACAATGAGCAGTTCTTC; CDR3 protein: CATGDSKYNEQFF
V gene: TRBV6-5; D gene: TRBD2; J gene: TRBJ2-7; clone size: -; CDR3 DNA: TGTGCCAGCACCGACAGCGGGAGTGGGGCCTACGAGCAGTACTTC; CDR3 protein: CASTDSGSGAYEQYF
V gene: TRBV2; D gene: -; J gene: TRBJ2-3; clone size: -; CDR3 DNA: TGTGCCAGCACCCGAAGGACAAAGCCAGATACGCAGTATTTT; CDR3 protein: CASTRRTKPDTQYF
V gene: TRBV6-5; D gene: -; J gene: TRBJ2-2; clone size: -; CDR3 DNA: TGTGCCAGCAGTTACACCGGGACATCACCCGGGGAGCTGTTTTTT; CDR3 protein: CASSYTGTSPGELFF
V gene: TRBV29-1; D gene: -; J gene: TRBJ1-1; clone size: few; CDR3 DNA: TGCAGCGTCCTACCTACTTGGGACGTGAACACTGAAGCTTTCTTT; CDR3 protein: CSVLPTWDVNTEAFF
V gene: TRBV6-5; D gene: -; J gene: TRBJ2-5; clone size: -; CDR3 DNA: TGTGCCAGCACCCCCCGGGGGATTGGGGAGACCCAGTACTTC; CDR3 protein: CASTPRGIGETQYF
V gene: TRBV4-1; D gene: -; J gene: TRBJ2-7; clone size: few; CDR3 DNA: TGCGCCAGCAGCCAAGGAGAAAGCTCCTACGAGCAGTACTTC; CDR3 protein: CASSQGESSYEQYF
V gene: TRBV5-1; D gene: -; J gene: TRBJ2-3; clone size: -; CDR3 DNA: TGCGCCAGCAGCTTTTCAGCGGGTCGCACAGATACGCAGTATTTT; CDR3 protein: CASSFSAGRTDTQYF
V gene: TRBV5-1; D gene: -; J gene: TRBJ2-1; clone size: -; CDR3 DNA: TGCGCCAGCAGCTTGGCCGTGGGGGCCGATGAGCAGTTCTTC; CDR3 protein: CASSLAVGADEQFF
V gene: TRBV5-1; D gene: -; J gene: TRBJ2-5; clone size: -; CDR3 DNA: TGCGCCAGCAGCTTGGGTCACCCAGAGACCCAGTACTTC; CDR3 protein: CASSLGHPETQYF
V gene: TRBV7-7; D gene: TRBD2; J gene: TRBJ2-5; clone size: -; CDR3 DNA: TGTGCTAGCAGCTTAGAATTCGGGGGGATGCAAGAGACCCAGTACTTC; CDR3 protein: CASSLEFGGMQETQYF
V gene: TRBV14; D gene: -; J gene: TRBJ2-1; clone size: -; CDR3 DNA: TGTGCCAGCAGCCCTTTCCTAGCGGACAGAGATGAGCAGTTCTTC; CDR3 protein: CASSPFLADRDEQFF
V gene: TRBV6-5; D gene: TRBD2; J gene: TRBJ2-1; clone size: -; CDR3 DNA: TGTGCCAGCAGTTACGGGGCGGGAGGTTTCGGTGAGCAGTTCTTC; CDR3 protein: CASSYGAGGFGEQFF
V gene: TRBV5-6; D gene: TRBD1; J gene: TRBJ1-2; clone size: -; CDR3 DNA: TGTGCCAGCAGCTTGGGGACAGGGGACGGCTACACCTTC; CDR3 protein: CASSLGTGDGYTF
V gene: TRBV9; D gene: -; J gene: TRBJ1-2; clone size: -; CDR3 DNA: TGTGCCAGCAGCGTAAGTTGGACGGCAGACTATGGCTACACCTTC; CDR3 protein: CASSVSWTADYGYTF
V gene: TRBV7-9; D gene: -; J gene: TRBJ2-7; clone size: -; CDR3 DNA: TGTGCCAGCAGCTTAGACAGCTCCTACGAGCAGTACTTC; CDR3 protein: CASSLDSSYEQYF